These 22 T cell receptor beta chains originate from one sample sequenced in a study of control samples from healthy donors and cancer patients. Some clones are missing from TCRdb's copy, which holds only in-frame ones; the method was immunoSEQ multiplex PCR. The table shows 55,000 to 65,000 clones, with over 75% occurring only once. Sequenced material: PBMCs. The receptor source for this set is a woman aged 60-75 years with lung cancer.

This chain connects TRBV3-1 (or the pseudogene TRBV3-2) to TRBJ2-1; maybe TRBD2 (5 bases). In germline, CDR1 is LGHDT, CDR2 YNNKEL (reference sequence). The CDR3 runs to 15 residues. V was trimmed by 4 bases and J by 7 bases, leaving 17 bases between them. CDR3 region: CASSPAGLGWNEQFF. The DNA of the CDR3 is TGTGCCAGCAGCCCGGCGGGCCTCGGATGGAATGAGCAGTTCTTC.

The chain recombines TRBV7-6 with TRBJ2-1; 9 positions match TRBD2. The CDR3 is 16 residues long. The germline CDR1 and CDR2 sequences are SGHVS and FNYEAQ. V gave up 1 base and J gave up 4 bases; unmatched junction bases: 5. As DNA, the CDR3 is TGTGCCAGCAGCTTAGTAGGAGCGGGGGGTTACAATGAGCAGTTCTTC. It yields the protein CASSLVGAGGYNEQFF. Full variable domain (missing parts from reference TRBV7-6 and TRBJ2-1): GAGVSQSPRYKVTKRGQDVALRCDPISGHVSLYWYRQALGQGPEFLTYFNYEAQQDKSGLPNDRFSAERPEGSISTLTIQRTEQRDSAMYRCASSLVGAGGYNEQFFGPGTRLTVL.

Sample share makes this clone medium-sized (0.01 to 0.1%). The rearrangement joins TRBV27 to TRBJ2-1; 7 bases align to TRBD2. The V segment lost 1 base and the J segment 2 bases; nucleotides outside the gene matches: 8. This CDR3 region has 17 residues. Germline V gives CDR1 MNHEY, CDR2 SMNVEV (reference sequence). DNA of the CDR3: TGTGCCAGCAGTTTATTGGGCGGGAGCTTCACCTACAATGAGCAGTTCTTC. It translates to CASSLLGGSFTYNEQFF.

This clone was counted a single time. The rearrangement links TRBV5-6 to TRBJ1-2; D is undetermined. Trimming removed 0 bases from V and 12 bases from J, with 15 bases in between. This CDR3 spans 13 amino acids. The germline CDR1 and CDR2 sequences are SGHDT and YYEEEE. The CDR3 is CASSLAFGFWDTF. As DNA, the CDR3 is TGTGCCAGCAGCTTGGCCTTCGGTTTTTGGGACACCTTC.

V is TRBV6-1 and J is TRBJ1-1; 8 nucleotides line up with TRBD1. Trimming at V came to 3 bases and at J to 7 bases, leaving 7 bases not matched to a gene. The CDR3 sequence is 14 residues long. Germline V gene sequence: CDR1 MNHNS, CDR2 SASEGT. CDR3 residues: CASSDQTGAVEAFF. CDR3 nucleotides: TGTGCCAGCAGTGACCAGACAGGGGCCGTTGAAGCTTTCTTT.

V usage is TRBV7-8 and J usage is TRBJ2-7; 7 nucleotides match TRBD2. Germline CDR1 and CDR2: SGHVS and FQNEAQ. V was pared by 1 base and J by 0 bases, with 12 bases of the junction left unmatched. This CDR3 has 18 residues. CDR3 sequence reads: CASSLETSGTFSSYEQYF. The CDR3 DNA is TGTGCCAGCAGCTTAGAAACGAGCGGGACGTTTAGCTCCTACGAGCAGTACTTC. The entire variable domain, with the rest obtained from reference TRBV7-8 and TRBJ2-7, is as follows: GAGVSQSPRYKVAKRGQDVALRCDPISGHVSLFWYQQALGQGPEFLTYFQNEAQLDKSGLPSDRFFAERPEGSVSTLKIQRTQQEDSAVYLCASSLETSGTFSSYEQYFGPGTRLTVT.

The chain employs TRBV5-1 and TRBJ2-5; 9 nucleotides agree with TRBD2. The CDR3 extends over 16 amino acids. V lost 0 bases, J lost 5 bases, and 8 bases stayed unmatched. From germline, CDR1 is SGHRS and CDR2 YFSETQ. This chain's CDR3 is CASSLDGGRAGETQYF. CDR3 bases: TGCGCCAGCAGCTTGGACGGCGGGAGGGCCGGGGAGACCCAGTACTTC.

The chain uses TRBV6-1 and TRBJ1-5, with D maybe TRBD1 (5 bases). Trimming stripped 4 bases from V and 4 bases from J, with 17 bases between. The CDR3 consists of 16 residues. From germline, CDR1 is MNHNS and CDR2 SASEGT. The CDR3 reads CASSVVFATANQPQHF. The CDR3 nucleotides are TGTGCCAGCAGTGTTGTCTTTGCGACAGCGAATCAGCCCCAGCATTTT.

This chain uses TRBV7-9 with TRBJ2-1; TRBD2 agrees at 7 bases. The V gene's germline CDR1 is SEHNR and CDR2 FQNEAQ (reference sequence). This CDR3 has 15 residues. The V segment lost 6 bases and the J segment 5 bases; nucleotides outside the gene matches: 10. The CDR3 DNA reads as TGTGCCAGCAGAACAAAACGTACTAGCGACAATGAGCAGTTCTTC. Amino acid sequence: CASRTKRTSDNEQFF. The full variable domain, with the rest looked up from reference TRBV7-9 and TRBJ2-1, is DTGVSQNPRHKITKRGQNVTFRCDPISEHNRLYWYRQTLGQGPEFLTYFQNEAQLEKSRLLSDRFSAERPKGSFSTLEIQRTEQGDSAMYLCASRTKRTSDNEQFFGPGTRLTVL.

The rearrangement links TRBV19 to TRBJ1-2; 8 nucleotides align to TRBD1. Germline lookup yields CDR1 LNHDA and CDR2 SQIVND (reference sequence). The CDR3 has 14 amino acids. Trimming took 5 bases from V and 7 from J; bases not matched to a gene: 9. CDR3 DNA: TGTGCCAGTAGTCACGGACAGGGAGGAGTTGGCTACACCTTC. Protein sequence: CASSHGQGGVGYTF.

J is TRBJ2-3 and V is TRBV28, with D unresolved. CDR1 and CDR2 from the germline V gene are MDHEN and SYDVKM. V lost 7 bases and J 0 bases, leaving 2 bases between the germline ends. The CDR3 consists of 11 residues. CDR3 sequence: CASTSTDTQYF. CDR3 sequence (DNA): TGTGCCAGCACGAGCACAGATACGCAGTATTTT.

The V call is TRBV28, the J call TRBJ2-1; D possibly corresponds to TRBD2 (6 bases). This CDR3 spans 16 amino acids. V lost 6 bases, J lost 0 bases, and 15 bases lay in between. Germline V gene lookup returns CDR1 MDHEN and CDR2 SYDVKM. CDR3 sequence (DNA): TGTGCCAGCAGCCCGGTTGGGACTTACTCCTACAATGAGCAGTTCTTC. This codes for CASSPVGTYSYNEQFF. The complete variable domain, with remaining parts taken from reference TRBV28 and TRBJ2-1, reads DVKVTQSSRYLVKRTGEKVFLECVQDMDHENMFWYRQDPGLGLRLIYFSYDVKMKEKGDIPEGYSVSREKKERFSLILESASTNQTSMYLCASSPVGTYSYNEQFFGPGTRLTVL.

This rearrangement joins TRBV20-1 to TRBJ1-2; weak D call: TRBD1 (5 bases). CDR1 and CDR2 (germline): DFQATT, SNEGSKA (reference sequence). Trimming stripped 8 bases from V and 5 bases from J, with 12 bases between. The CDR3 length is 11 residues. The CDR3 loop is CSSTGGYGYTF. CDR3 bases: TGCAGTAGTACGGGGGGATATGGCTACACCTTC.

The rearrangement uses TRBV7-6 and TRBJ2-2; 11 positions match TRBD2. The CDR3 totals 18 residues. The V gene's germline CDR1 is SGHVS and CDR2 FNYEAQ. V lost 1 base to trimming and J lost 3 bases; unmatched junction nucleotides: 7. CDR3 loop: CASSLVLAGGTDTGELFF. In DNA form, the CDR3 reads TGTGCCAGCAGCTTAGTGCTAGCGGGAGGAACGGACACCGGGGAGCTGTTTTTT.

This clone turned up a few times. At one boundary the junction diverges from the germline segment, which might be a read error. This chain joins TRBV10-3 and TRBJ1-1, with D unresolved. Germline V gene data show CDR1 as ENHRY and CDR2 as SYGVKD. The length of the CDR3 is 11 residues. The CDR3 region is CAIGPGRSLDF. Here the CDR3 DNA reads TGTGCCATCGGCCCTGGCCGAAGCTTAGACTTT.

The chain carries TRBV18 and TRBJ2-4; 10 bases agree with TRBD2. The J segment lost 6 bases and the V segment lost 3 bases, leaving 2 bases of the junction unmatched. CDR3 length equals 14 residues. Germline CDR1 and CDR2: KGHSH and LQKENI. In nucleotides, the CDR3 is TGTGCCAGCTCACCCGGGACTAGCGTAAACATTCAGTACTTC. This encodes CASSPGTSVNIQYF.

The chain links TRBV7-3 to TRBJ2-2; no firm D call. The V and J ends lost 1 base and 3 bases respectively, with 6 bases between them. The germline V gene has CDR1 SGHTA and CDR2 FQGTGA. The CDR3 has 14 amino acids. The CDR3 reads CASSLSRDTGELFF. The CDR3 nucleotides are TGTGCCAGCAGCTTAAGTCGTGACACCGGGGAGCTGTTTTTT.

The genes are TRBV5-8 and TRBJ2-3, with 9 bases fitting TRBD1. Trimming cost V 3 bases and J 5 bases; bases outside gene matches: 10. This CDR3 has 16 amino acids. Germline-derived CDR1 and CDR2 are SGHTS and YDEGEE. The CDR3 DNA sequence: TGTGCCAGCAGCTCCCAACCGGGACAGGGCCTAGATACGCAGTATTTT. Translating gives CASSSQPGQGLDTQYF.

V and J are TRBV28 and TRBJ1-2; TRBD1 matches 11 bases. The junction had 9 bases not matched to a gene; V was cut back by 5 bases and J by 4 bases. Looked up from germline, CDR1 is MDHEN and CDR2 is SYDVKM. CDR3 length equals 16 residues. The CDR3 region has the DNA TGTGCCAGCAGTCCCCCTGGACAGGGGGCGACCTATGGCTACACCTTC. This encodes CASSPPGQGATYGYTF.

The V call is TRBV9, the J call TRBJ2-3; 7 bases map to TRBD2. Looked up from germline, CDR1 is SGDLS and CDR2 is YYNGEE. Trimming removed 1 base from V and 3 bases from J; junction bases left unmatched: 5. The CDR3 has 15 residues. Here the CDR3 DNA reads TGTGCCAGCAGCGTAATGACTAGCAGTACAGATACGCAGTATTTT. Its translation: CASSVMTSSTDTQYF.

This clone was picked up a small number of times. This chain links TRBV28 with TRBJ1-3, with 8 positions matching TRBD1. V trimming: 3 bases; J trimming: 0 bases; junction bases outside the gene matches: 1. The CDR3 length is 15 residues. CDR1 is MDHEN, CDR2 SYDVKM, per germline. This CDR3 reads CASSFTGGSGNTIYF. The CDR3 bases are TGTGCCAGCAGTTTCACAGGGGGCTCTGGAAACACCATATATTTT.

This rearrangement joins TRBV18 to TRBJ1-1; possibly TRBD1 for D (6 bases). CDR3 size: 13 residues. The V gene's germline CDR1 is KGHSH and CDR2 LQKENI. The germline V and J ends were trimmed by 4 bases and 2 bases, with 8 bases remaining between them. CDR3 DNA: TGTGCCAGCTCACAGGACAGAAACACTGAAGCTTTCTTT. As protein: CASSQDRNTEAFF.